The present TCR beta chain was sequenced within a study of circulating tumor DNA in untreated peripheral T-cell lymphoma. The CDR3 spans 13 residues. Per the germline V gene, CDR1 is SGDLS and CDR2 is YYNGEE. V was clipped by 0 bases and J by 9 bases; unmatched bases: 1. Profiling relied on immunoSEQ multiplex PCR, and the TCRdb table lists in-frame clones only, not all of them. The sample has several thousand clones; about 66% are singletons. The V call is TRBV9, the J call TRBJ2-1; TRBD1 matches at 9 bases. Specimen: tumor tissue. This clonotype was sampled from a human donor with peripheral T-cell lymphoma. The CDR3, as DNA: TGTGCCAGCAGCGTAGCGGGACAGGGTGAGCAGTTCTTC. Encoded protein: CASSVAGQGEQFF.